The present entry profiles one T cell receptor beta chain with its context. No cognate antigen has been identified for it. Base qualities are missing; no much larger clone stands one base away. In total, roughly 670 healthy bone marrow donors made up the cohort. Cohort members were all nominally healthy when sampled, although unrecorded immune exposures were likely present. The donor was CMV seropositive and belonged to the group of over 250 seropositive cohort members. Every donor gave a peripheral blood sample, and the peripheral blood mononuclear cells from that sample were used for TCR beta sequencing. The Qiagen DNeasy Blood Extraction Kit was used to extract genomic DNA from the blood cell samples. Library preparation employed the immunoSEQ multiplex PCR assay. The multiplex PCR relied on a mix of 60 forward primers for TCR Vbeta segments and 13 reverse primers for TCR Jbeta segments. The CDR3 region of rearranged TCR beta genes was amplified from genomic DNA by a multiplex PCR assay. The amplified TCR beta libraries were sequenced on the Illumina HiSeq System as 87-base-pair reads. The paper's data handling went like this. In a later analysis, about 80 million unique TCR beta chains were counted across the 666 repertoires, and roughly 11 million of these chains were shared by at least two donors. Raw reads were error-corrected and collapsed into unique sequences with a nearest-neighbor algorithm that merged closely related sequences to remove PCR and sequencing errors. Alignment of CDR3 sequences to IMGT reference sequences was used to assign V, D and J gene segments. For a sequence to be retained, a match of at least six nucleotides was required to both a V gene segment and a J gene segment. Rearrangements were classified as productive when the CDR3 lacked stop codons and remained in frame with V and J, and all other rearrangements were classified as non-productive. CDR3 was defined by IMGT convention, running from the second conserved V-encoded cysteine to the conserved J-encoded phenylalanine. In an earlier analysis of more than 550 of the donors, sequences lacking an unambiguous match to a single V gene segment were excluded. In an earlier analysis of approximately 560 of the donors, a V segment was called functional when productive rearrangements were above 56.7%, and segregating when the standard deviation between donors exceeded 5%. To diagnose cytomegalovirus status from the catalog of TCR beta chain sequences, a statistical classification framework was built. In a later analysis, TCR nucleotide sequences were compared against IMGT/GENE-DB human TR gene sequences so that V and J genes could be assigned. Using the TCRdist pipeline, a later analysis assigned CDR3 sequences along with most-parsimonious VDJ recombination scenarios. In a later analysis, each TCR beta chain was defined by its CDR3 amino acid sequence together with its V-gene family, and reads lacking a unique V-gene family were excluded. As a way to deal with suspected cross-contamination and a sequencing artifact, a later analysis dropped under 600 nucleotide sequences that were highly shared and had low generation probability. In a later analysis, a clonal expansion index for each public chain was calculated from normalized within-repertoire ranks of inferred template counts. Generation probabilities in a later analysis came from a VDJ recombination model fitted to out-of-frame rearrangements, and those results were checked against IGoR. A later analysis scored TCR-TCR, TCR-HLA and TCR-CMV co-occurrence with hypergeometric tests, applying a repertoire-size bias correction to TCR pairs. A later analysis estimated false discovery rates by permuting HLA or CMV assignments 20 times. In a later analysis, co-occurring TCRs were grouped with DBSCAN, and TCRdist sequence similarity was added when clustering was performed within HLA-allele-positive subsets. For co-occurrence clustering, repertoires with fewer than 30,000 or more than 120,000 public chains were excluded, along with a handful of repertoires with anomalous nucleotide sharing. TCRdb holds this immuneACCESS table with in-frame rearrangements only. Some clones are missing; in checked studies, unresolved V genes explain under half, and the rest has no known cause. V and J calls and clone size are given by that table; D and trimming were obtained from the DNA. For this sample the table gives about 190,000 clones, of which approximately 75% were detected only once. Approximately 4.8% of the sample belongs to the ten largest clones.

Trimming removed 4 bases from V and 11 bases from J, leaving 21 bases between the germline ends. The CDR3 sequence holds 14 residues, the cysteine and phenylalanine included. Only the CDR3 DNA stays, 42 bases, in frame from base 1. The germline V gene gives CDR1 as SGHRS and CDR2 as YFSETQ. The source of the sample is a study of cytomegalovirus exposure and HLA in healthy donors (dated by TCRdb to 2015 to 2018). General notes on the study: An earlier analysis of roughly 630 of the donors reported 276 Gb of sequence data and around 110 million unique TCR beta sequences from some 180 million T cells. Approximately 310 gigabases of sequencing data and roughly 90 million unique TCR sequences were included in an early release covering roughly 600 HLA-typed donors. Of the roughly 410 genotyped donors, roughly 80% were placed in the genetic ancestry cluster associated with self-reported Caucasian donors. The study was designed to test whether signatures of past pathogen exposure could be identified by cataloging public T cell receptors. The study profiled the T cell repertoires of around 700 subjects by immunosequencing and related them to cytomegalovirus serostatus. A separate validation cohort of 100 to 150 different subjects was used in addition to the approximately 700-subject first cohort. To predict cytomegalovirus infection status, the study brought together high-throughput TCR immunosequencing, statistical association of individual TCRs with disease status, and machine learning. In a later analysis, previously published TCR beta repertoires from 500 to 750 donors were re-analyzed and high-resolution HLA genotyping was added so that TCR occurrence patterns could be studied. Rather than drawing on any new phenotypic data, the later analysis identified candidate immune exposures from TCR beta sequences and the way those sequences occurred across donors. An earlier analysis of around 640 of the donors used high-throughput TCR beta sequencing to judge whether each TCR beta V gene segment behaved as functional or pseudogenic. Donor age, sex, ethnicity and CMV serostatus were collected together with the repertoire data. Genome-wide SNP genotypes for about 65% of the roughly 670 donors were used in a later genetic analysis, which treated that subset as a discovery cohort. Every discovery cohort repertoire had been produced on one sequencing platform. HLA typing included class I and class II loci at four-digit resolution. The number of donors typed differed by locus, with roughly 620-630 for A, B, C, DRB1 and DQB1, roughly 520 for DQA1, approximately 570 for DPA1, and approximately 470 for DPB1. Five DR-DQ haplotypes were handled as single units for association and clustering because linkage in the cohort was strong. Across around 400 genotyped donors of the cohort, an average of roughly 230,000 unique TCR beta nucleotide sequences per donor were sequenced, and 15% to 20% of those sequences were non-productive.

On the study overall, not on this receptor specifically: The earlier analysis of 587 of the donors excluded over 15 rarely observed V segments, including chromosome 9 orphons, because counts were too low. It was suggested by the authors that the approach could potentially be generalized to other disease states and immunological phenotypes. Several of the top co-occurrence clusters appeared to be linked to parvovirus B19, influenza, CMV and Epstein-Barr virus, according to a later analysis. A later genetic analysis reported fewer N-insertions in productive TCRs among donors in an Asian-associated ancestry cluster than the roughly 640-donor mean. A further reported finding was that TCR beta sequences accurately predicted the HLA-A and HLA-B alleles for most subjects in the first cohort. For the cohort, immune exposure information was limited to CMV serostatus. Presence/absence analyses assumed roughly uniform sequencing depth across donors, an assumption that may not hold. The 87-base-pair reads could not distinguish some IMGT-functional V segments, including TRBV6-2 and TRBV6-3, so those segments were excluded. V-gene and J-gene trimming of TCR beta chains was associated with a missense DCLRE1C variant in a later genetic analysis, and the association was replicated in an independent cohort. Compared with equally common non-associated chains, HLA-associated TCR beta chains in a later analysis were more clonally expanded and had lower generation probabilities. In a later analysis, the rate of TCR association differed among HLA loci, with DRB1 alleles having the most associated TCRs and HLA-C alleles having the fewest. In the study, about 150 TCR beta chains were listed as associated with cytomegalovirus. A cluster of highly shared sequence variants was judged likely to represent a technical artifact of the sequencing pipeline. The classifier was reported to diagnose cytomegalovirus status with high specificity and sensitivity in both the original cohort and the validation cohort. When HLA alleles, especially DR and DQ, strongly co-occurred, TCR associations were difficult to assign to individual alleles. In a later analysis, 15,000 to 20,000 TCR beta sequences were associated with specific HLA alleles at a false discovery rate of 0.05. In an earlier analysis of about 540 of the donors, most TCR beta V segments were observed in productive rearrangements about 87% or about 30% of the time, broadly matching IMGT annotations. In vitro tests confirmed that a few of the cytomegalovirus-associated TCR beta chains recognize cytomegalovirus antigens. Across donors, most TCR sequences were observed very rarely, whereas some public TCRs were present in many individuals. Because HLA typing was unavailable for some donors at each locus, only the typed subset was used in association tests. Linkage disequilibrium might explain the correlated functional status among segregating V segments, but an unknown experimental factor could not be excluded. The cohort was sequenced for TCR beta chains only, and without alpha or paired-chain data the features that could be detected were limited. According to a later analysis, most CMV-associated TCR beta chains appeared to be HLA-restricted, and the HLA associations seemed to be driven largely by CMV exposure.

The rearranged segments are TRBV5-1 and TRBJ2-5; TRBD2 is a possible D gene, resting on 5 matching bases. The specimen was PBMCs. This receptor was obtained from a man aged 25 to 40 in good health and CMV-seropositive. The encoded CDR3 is CASSLVGVIIEQYF. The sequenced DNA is TGCGCCAGCAGCCTGGTCGGGGTCATCATTGAGCAGTACTTC. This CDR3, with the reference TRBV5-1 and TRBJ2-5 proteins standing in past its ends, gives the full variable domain KAGVTQTPRYLIKTRGQQVTLSCSPISGHRSVSWYQQTPGQGLQFLFEYFSETQRNKGNFPGRFSGRQFSNSRSEMNVSTLELGDSALYLCASSLVGVIIEQYFGPGTRLLVL.